A selection of T cell receptor beta chains follows, all from one sample in a study of shared clonotypes between healthy human individuals. Only in-frame clones appear in the TCRdb table, and some are missing; sequencing was by immunoSEQ multiplex PCR. The data contain under 200,000 clones, roughly 93% of them singletons. Material: naive CD4+ T cells sorted from blood. Receptors were obtained from a woman in her twenties or thirties in good health. Both conserved end residues are part of each CDR3. D genes are given only for firm matches.

TGTGCCATCAGTCCTGTTCTTGGGGCCAACGTCCTGACTTTC CAISPVLGANVLTF TRBJ2-6 TRBV10-3 . 14
TGTGCCAGCAGCGCGGGGGGCTCGCAGTATTTT CASSAGGSQYF TRBJ2-3 TRBV13 TRBD2 11
TGTGCCAGCAGTGAATCGAGACAGGGGGCTGTATACGAGCAGTACTTC CASSESRQGAVYEQYF TRBJ2-7 TRBV2 TRBD1 16
TGTGCCAGCAGCATTCCGGGACAGGGCCACACTGAAGCTTTCTTT CASSIPGQGHTEAFF TRBJ1-1 TRBV28 TRBD1 15
TGCGCCAGCAGCTTAGGAGAGGAAGAGACCCAGTACTTC CASSLGEEETQYF TRBJ2-5 TRBV5-1 . 13
TGTGCCAGTAGCCCCGGGACACGGTTTCAGCCCCAGCATTTT CASSPGTRFQPQHF TRBJ1-5 TRBV19 . 14
TGTGCCTGGGCGACAGGGGTCTACGAGCAGTACTTC CAWATGVYEQYF TRBJ2-7 TRBV30 TRBD1 12
TGTGCCAGCAGTTTGTCCGGGAGGGACACTGAAGCTTTCTTT CASSLSGRDTEAFF TRBJ1-1 TRBV28 . 14
TGTGCCATCCATCCGGGTGGGAACTGGAACTATGGCTACACCTTC CAIHPGGNWNYGYTF TRBJ1-2 TRBV6-1 . 15
TGTGCCTGGGGTCTATACAGGCCCCAAGGGGAAAAACTGTTTTTT CAWGLYRPQGEKLFF TRBJ1-4 TRBV30 . 15